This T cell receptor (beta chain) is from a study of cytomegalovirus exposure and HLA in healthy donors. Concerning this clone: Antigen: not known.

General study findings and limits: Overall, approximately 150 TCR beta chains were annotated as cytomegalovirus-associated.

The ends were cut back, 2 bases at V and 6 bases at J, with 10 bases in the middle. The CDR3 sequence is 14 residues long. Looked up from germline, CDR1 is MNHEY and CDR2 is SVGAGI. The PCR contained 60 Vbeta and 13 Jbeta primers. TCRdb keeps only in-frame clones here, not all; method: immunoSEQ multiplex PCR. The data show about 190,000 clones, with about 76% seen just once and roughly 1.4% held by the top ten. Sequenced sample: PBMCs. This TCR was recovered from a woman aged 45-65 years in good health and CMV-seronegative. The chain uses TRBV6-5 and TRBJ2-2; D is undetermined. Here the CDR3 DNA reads TGTGCCAGCAGTTACCTACTCCAAGCCGGGGAGCTGTTTTTT. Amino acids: CASSYLLQAGELFF.